These 5 T cell receptor beta chains were sequenced from one sample in a study of T cell responses to AZD1222 COVID-19 vaccine. Repertoires were generated with immunoSEQ multiplex PCR, while TCRdb's copy carries only in-frame clones and drops some. The table records about 150,000 clones, over 85% of them present only once. Sequences were derived from peripheral blood, sampled on day 0 of AZD1222 vaccination. The receptors come from an adult in good health.

The CDR3 DNA sequence: TGTGCCAGCAGCCCTATGAGGACAGGGGCGGACGACGAGCAGTACTTC. It yields the protein CASSPMRTGADDEQYF. The chain carries TRBV3-1 (or the pseudogene TRBV3-2) and TRBJ2-7; 9 bases line up with TRBD1. After removal of 4 bases from V and 5 bases from J, the junction contained 12 bases not matched to a gene. The length of the CDR3 is 16 residues. From germline, CDR1 is LGHDT and CDR2 YNNKEL (reference sequence).

On this clone: An end of the junction differs from the germline gene, which may be a read error. CDR3 residues: CASSEALGDSLF. The CDR3 nucleotides read TGTGCCAGCAGTGAAGCGCTGGGGGACAGCCTCTTC. V gene TRBV6-1 combines with J gene TRBJ1-2; 7 bases fit TRBD1. The germline V gene has CDR1 MNHNS and CDR2 SASEGT. The CDR3 runs 12 residues.

This chain links TRBV24-1 with TRBJ2-7, with D unclear. Trimming removed 1 base at V and 5 bases at J, with 2 bases between. This CDR3 is built from 11 residues. Germline lookup yields CDR1 KGHDR and CDR2 SFDVKD. The DNA of the CDR3 is TGTGCCACCAGTGATTTCCACGAGCAGTACTTC. Amino acid sequence: CATSDFHEQYF.

The chain joins TRBV4-2 to TRBJ2-1, with TRBD2 matching over 8 bases. The CDR3 contains 18 residues. Germline CDR1 reads LGHNA; CDR2 reads YNFKEQ. J gave up 0 bases and V 0 bases, and 7 bases lay outside the gene matches. CDR3 sequence (DNA): TGTGCCAGCAGCCAAGATCCCATAGCGGGGAGCTCCTACAATGAGCAGTTCTTC. This codes for CASSQDPIAGSSYNEQFF.

This clone came up once. The CDR3 reads CASSLGGRGEAFF. CDR3 DNA sequence: TGCGCCAGCAGCTTGGGGGGACGGGGTGAAGCTTTCTTT. The J gene is TRBJ1-1, the V gene TRBV5-1; weak D call: TRBD1 (5 bases). Germline-derived CDR1 and CDR2 are SGHRS and YFSETQ. Trimming cost V 0 bases and J 7 bases, with 10 bases left between them. The CDR3 covers 13 residues. Together with reference TRBV5-1 and TRBJ1-1, the CDR3 gives the full variable domain: KAGVTQTPRYLIKTRGQQVTLSCSPISGHRSVSWYQQTPGQGLQFLFEYFSETQRNKGNFPGRFSGRQFSNSRSEMNVSTLELGDSALYLCASSLGGRGEAFFGQGTRLTVV.